The 30 T cell receptor beta chains in this list originate from one sample, sequenced in a study of beta chain features in type 1 diabetes. Expressed TCRB transcripts were sequenced because the isolated RNA had all been reverse transcribed beforehand. Here immunoSEQ multiplex PCR was the method, and the copy in TCRdb shows in-frame clones only, minus some. The table includes 130,000 to 150,000 clones, roughly 53% detected once. The sequenced sample was Tregs from blood. All receptors come from a man aged 18 to 29 in good health.

This clone was counted only a few times. The chain carries TRBV30 and TRBJ2-7; weak D call: TRBD2 (9 bases). The CDR3 contains 17 residues. Trimming removed 4 bases from V and 4 bases from J, with 26 bases in between. The germline V gene encodes CDR1 GTSNPN and CDR2 SVGIG (reference sequence). CDR3 region: CAWIRTGMSGRPYEQYF. In DNA form, the CDR3 reads TGTGCCTGGATTCGGACAGGGATGAGCGGGAGGCCTTACGAGCAGTACTTC.

The J gene is TRBJ2-7, the V gene TRBV19, with 7 positions matching TRBD2. This CDR3 has 17 residues. The V gene end was trimmed by 3 bases and the J gene end by 2 bases; junction bases not matched to a gene: 13. The germline V gene encodes CDR1 LNHDA and CDR2 SQIVND (reference sequence). The CDR3: CASSIRLTLAVPYEQYF. In DNA, the CDR3 is TGTGCCAGTAGTATCCGTTTAACTCTAGCGGTCCCCTACGAGCAGTACTTC.

The chain employs TRBV28 and TRBJ2-3; 9 nucleotides match TRBD1. The CDR3 is 15 residues long. J gave up 4 bases and V 5 bases, and 7 bases lay outside the gene matches. Germline values: CDR1 MDHEN, CDR2 SYDVKM. CDR3 region: CASSTLRQGADTQYF. The CDR3 DNA is TGTGCCAGCAGTACACTCCGACAGGGGGCAGATACGCAGTATTTT.

A remark on this clone: The junction and the germline gene differ at one end; a read error may be behind it. In the same sample, other DNA sequences code for this CDR3. CDR3 sequence reads: CASSVDRYTEAFF. The DNA for the CDR3 is TGTGCCAGCAGCGTAGACAGATACACGGAAGCTTTCTTT. The V gene is TRBV9, the J gene TRBJ1-1; no firm D call. Germline lookup yields CDR1 SGDLS and CDR2 YYNGEE. CDR3 size: 13 residues.

CDR3 sequence reads: CASSVPGAYTF. CDR3 DNA sequence: TGTGCCAGCAGCGTACCAGGGGCCTACACCTTC. The V and J genes are TRBV9 and TRBJ1-2; possible D gene TRBD1, 6 bases. The germline V gene encodes CDR1 SGDLS and CDR2 YYNGEE. Trimming removed 1 base at V and 10 bases at J, with 8 bases between. The CDR3 contains 11 residues.

This clone was recorded a few times. V usage is TRBV28 and J usage is TRBJ2-7; D is perhaps TRBD2 (6 bases). The CDR3 extends over 14 amino acids. Per germline, CDR1 MDHEN and CDR2 SYDVKM. Trimming removed 4 bases from V and 2 bases from J, with 12 bases in between. The CDR3 here is CASSWGLPTYEQYF. CDR3 DNA sequence: TGTGCCAGCAGTTGGGGACTCCCAACCTACGAGCAGTACTTC.

The gene calls are TRBV9 and TRBJ1-1; D possibly corresponds to TRBD1 (6 bases). The germline CDR1 and CDR2 sequences are SGDLS and YYNGEE. Trimming shortened V by 2 bases and J by 0 bases, and 14 bases separated the two germline ends. The CDR3 extends over 16 amino acids. The CDR3 protein is CASSVTGSPLNTEAFF. In DNA, the CDR3 is TGTGCCAGCAGCGTCACAGGGTCGCCTTTGAACACTGAAGCTTTCTTT.

The chain employs TRBV29-1 and TRBJ2-5; D possibly corresponds to TRBD1 (5 bases). There are 11 residues in the CDR3. In germline, CDR1 is SQVTM, CDR2 ANQGSEA. V gave up 4 bases and J gave up 2 bases, with 5 bases separating them. The CDR3, as DNA: TGCAGCGTTGGGACACAAGAGACCCAGTACTTC. Translating gives CSVGTQETQYF.

This clone was counted only a few times. V gene TRBV7-9 combines with J gene TRBJ1-1, with TRBD1 as a possible D gene (6 bases). This CDR3 has 14 residues. Germline CDR1 and CDR2: SEHNR and FQNEAQ (reference sequence). The V and J ends lost 2 bases and 0 bases respectively, with 7 bases between them. CDR3 in DNA: TGTGCCAGCAGCTTACAGGGGTTGAACACTGAAGCTTTCTTT. Protein product: CASSLQGLNTEAFF.

J is TRBJ1-5 and V is TRBV27; 9 bases align to TRBD1. Per germline, CDR1 MNHEY and CDR2 SMNVEV (reference sequence). J gave up 2 bases and V 6 bases, and 14 bases lay outside the gene matches. The CDR3 totals 18 residues. CDR3 sequence (DNA): TGTGCCAGCAGCCCCGGGACAGGGAGGTGGGAGGGCAATCAGCCCCAGCATTTT. As protein: CASSPGTGRWEGNQPQHF.

This clone has just a few counts. The chain recombines TRBV7-2 with TRBJ2-5; 16 nucleotides align to TRBD2. In germline, CDR1 is SGHTA, CDR2 FQGNSA. This CDR3 is 16 amino acids long. Unmatched junction bases numbered 2, after V lost 5 bases and J lost 2 bases. The CDR3 DNA reads TGTGCCAGCAGCCAGGGACTAGCGGGGGGGCAAGAGACCCAGTACTTC. Amino acids: CASSQGLAGGQETQYF.

Here the CDR3 DNA reads TGTGCCACCAGCAGCATCCGGGACAGGGCATTCTCTGGGGCCAACGTCCTGACTTTC. The encoded protein is CATSSIRDRAFSGANVLTF. V usage is TRBV15 and J usage is TRBJ2-6, with 9 bases identical to TRBD1. The J segment lost 0 bases and the V segment lost 3 bases, leaving 9 bases of the junction unmatched. CDR1 is LNHNV and CDR2 is YYDKDF in the germline V gene (reference sequence). The CDR3 loop spans 19 amino acids.

This chain uses TRBV20-1 with TRBJ2-7; possible D gene TRBD1, 5 bases. The germline V and J ends were trimmed by 7 bases and 5 bases, with 12 bases remaining between them. CDR3 length: 11 amino acids. Germline V gives CDR1 DFQATT, CDR2 SNEGSKA (reference sequence). The CDR3 is CSVEQVHEQYF. For the CDR3, the DNA is TGCAGTGTGGAACAGGTACACGAGCAGTACTTC.

The chain has TRBV19 and TRBJ2-1; 10 positions agree with TRBD1. This CDR3 comprises 16 residues. V lost 6 bases to trimming and J lost 0 bases; unmatched junction nucleotides: 5. Germline loops: CDR1 LNHDA, CDR2 SQIVND (reference sequence). The CDR3 DNA sequence: TGTGCCAGTAGGGGACAGGGGCCAAGCTCCTACAATGAGCAGTTCTTC. Translating gives CASRGQGPSSYNEQFF.

The rearrangement links TRBV6-5 to TRBJ2-3; D perhaps matches TRBD1 (5 bases). V was pared by 4 bases and J by 4 bases, with 9 bases between. The CDR3 sequence is 13 residues long. The germline V gene encodes CDR1 MNHEY and CDR2 SVGAGI. CDR3 residues: CASSLRRADTQYF. The CDR3 DNA reads as TGTGCCAGCAGTTTGCGCAGGGCAGATACGCAGTATTTT.

The genes are TRBV2 and TRBJ2-1, with TRBD1 matching 8 bases. The CDR3 is 14 residues long. With 8 bases clipped from V and 7 bases from J, the junction kept 10 bases outside the gene matches. In germline, CDR1 is SNHLY, CDR2 FYNNEI. CDR3 bases: TGTGCCAGCGCCCCGGACAGGGTTTCGAATGAGCAGTTCTTC. This encodes CASAPDRVSNEQFF.

There are a few counts of this clone. The chain links TRBV7-9 to TRBJ2-7; 9 bases agree with TRBD1. Trimming took 1 base from V and 4 from J; bases not matched to a gene: 8. Per the germline V gene, CDR1 is SEHNR and CDR2 is FQNEAQ (reference sequence). This CDR3 contains 16 residues. DNA of the CDR3: TGTGCCAGCAGCTTAGTTCGGGGACAGGGAAATTACGAGCAGTACTTC. Its protein product is CASSLVRGQGNYEQYF.

Concerning this clone: The sample carries other DNA sequences with the same CDR3. The rearrangement uses TRBV28 and TRBJ1-1, with D possibly TRBD1 on 6 matching bases. Germline V gene data show CDR1 as MDHEN and CDR2 as SYDVKM. Trimming shortened V by 5 bases and J by 5 bases, and 12 bases separated the two germline ends. This CDR3 spans 13 amino acids. The CDR3 DNA is TGTGCCAGCAGTGTCAACAGGGTTACTGAAGCTTTCTTT. Protein: CASSVNRVTEAFF.

Only a few counts were recorded for this clone. The chain links TRBV5-1 to TRBJ2-1; a weak D match, TRBD2 (5 bases). Trimming stripped 0 bases from V and 0 bases from J, with 7 bases between. The CDR3 covers 15 residues. Germline lookup yields CDR1 SGHRS and CDR2 YFSETQ. DNA of the CDR3: TGCGCCAGCAGCTTGGAAGGGAGCTCCTACAATGAGCAGTTCTTC. Its protein product is CASSLEGSSYNEQFF.

This clone appeared once. No conserved phenylalanine or tryptophan ends this CDR3, so it is likely a read error. The chain joins TRBV13 to TRBJ1-2, with unresolved D. This CDR3 contains 12 residues. V was pared by 0 bases and J by 8 bases, with 7 bases between. Germline CDR1 reads PRHDT; CDR2 reads FYEKMQ (reference sequence). CDR3 sequence: CASSLGRRGYTL. CDR3 DNA sequence: TGTGCCAGCAGCTTAGGGCGGAGAGGCTACACCCTC.

This clone appeared a few times. V is TRBV7-9 and J is TRBJ2-6, with no clear D. Trimming cost V 5 bases and J 0 bases, with 20 bases left between them. The CDR3 sequence is 19 residues long. Germline loops: CDR1 SEHNR, CDR2 FQNEAQ (reference sequence). The CDR3 is CASSPHHKHSRSGANVLTF. CDR3 in DNA: TGTGCCAGCAGCCCCCATCACAAACATAGCCGCTCTGGGGCCAACGTCCTGACTTTC.

This clone has only a few counts. The rearrangement joins TRBV14 to TRBJ1-1, with TRBD1 matching over 7 bases. Germline-derived CDR1 and CDR2 are SGHDN and FVKESK. The V gene end was trimmed by 0 bases and the J gene end by 8 bases; junction bases not matched to a gene: 6. The CDR3 totals 14 residues. CDR3 protein: CASSQDRARGEAFF. DNA of the CDR3: TGTGCCAGCAGCCAAGACCGGGCCAGGGGGGAAGCTTTCTTT.

This clone occurred a few times. The V and J genes are TRBV10-3 and TRBJ1-1; D uncertain. Looked up from germline, CDR1 is ENHRY and CDR2 is SYGVKD. Trimming left V 4 bases short and J 0 bases short, with 6 bases between. The CDR3 consists of 13 residues. This CDR3 reads CAISGRMNTEAFF. CDR3 bases: TGTGCCATCAGTGGGCGGATGAACACTGAAGCTTTCTTT.

This clone was observed a single time. V gene TRBV5-8 combines with J gene TRBJ2-5, with unresolved D. The germline gives CDR1 SGHTS, CDR2 YDEGEE. The CDR3 runs 12 residues. V lost 4 bases and J lost 1, with 5 bases in between. CDR3 coding DNA: TGTGCCAGCAGCCAGTTCCAAGAGACCCAGTACTTC. As protein: CASSQFQETQYF.

This clone has only one observation. V gene TRBV18 combines with J gene TRBJ2-2; tentatively, D is TRBD1 (5 bases). Trimming removed 4 bases at V and 0 bases at J, with 12 bases between. The CDR3 has 16 residues. Looked up from germline, CDR1 is KGHSH and CDR2 is LQKENI. CDR3 sequence reads: CASSQGIRANTGELFF. The CDR3, as DNA: TGTGCCAGCTCACAGGGGATCAGGGCGAACACCGGGGAGCTGTTTTTT.

The chain uses TRBV7-2 and TRBJ1-6; 7 bases fit TRBD1. V was clipped by 5 bases and J by 12 bases; unmatched bases: 19. CDR3 length equals 17 residues. Germline V gives CDR1 SGHTA, CDR2 FQGNSA. CDR3 region: CASSPLGTVRGGGPLHF. The CDR3 nucleotides read TGTGCCAGCAGCCCACTAGGGACAGTGAGAGGGGGAGGACCCCTCCACTTT.

The V call is TRBV5-1, the J call TRBJ1-6; no firm D call. CDR1 is SGHRS, CDR2 YFSETQ, per germline. This CDR3 is built from 15 residues. V was clipped by 2 bases and J by 2 bases, with 8 bases between them. CDR3 bases: TGCGCCAGCAGCTTCACATTGACCTATAATTCACCCCTCCACTTT. Translated: CASSFTLTYNSPLHF.

The chain links TRBV19 to TRBJ2-7; tentatively, D is TRBD2 (5 bases). The CDR3 sequence is 17 residues long. The germline V and J ends were trimmed by 4 bases and 5 bases, with 24 bases remaining between them. CDR1 LNHDA and CDR2 SQIVND come from the germline V gene (reference sequence). Here the CDR3 reads CASSTHLGSATRDEQYF. CDR3 DNA: TGTGCCAGTAGTACCCACTTGGGTAGCGCGACCCGTGACGAGCAGTACTTC. Based on the CDR3 plus reference TRBV19 and TRBJ2-7, the full variable domain is DGGITQSPKYLFRKEGQNVTLSCEQNLNHDAMYWYRQDPGQGLRLIYYSQIVNDFQKGDIAEGYSVSREKKESFPLTVTSAQKNPTAFYLCASSTHLGSATRDEQYFGPGTRLTVT.

This clone was detected a few times. The chain uses TRBV2 and TRBJ2-5; 7 bases match TRBD2. V lost 7 bases, J lost 2 bases, and 4 bases stayed unmatched. This CDR3 has 13 residues. Germline-derived CDR1 and CDR2 are SNHLY and FYNNEI. The chain's CDR3 is CASTAAGQETQYF. The CDR3 region has the DNA TGTGCCAGCACAGCAGCGGGGCAAGAGACCCAGTACTTC.

This clone has a handful of counts. This same CDR3 is encoded by further DNA sequences in the sample. DNA of the CDR3: TGTGCCAGCAGCATTCAGTGGAATCAGCCCCAGCATTTT. Translating gives CASSIQWNQPQHF. The chain couples TRBV7-2 to TRBJ1-5; D remains unclear. With 5 bases removed from V and 4 bases from J, the gap between germline ends came to 9 bases. Germline V CDR1 and CDR2: SGHTA, FQGNSA. The CDR3 extends over 13 amino acids.